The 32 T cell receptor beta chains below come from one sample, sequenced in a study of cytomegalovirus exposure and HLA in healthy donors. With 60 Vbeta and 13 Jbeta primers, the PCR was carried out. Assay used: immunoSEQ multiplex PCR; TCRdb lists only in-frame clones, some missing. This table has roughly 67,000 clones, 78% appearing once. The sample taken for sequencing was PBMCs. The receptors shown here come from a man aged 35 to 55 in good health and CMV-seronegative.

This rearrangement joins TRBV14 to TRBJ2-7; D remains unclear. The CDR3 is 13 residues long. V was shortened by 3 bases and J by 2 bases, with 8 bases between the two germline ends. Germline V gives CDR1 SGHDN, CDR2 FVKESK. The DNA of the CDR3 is TGTGCCAGCAGCCAGGGCTCAACCTACGAGCAGTACTTC. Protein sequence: CASSQGSTYEQYF.

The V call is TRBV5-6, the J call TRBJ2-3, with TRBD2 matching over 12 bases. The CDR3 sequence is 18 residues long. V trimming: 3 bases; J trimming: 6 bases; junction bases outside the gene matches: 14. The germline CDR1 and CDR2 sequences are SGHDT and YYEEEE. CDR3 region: CASSSLWTSGKGGDTQYF. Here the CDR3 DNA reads TGTGCCAGCAGCTCTCTATGGACTAGCGGGAAGGGAGGGGATACGCAGTATTTT.

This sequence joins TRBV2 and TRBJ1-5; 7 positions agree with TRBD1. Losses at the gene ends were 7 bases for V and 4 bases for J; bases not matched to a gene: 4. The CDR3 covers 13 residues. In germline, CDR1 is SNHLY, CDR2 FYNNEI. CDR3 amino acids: CASMGQSNQPQHF. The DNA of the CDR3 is TGTGCCAGCATGGGACAGTCTAATCAGCCCCAGCATTTT.

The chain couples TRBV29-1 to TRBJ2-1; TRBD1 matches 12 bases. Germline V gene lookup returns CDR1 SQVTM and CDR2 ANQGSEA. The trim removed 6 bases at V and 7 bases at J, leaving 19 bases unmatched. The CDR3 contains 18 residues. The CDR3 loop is CSVGQGATGFAARNEQFF. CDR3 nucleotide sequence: TGCAGCGTGGGACAGGGGGCTACGGGCTTCGCCGCGAGGAATGAGCAGTTCTTC.

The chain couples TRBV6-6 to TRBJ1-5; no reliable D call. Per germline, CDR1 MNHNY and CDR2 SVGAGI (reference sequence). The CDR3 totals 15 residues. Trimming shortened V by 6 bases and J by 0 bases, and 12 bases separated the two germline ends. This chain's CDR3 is CASSLTGSSNQPQHF. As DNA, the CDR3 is TGTGCCAGCAGCCTCACCGGGAGTAGCAATCAGCCCCAGCATTTT.

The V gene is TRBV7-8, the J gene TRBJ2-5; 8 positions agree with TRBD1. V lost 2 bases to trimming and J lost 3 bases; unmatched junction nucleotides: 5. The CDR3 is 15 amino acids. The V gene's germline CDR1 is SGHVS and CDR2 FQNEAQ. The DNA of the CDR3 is TGTGCCAGCAGCTTACAGGGGGCAGAGAAAGAGACCCAGTACTTC. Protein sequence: CASSLQGAEKETQYF.

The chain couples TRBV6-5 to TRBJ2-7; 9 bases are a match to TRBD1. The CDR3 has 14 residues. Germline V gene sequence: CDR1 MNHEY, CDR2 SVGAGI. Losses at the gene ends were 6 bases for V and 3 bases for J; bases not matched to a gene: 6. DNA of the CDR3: TGTGCCAGCAGCATGGGACAGGGCGGCTACGAGCAGTACTTC. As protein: CASSMGQGGYEQYF.

CDR3 DNA sequence: TGTGCCAGTAGTGATTCAGGGGCGGCCTACGAGCAGTACTTC. This encodes CASSDSGAAYEQYF. This chain links TRBV19 with TRBJ2-7, with D perhaps matching TRBD1 (6 bases). V was clipped by 5 bases and J by 2 bases, with 13 bases between them. The germline gives CDR1 LNHDA, CDR2 SQIVND (reference sequence). CDR3 size: 14 residues.

This CDR3 reads CASSQDLRIRGALGYTF. CDR3 in DNA: TGTGCCAGCAGCCAAGATCTCCGCATCCGGGGGGCCCTTGGATACACCTTC. This chain links TRBV14 with TRBJ1-2; TRBD1 might be the D (6 bases). The CDR3 contains 17 residues. Trimming took 0 bases from V and 11 from J, leaving 25 bases between them. Germline CDR1 SGHDN, CDR2 FVKESK.

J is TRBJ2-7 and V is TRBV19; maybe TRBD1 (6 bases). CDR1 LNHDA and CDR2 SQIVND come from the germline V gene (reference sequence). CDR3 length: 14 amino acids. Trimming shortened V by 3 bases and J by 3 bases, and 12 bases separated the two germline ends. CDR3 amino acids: CASSIDRQNYEQYF. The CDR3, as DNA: TGTGCCAGTAGTATCGACAGGCAAAACTACGAGCAGTACTTC.

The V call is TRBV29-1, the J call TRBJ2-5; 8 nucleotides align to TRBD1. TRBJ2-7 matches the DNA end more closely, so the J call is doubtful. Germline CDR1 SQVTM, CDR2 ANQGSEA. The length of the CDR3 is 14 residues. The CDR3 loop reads CSVRQGPSSYEQYF. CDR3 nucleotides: TGCAGCGTACGACAGGGGCCAAGCTCCTACGAGCAGTACTTC.

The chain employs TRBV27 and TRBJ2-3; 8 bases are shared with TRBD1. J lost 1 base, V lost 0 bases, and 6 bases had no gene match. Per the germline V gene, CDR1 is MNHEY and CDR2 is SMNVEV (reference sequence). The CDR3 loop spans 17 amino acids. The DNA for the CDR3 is TGTGCCAGCAGTTTATCTCGGACAGGGATGGGCACAGATACGCAGTATTTT. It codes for CASSLSRTGMGTDTQYF.

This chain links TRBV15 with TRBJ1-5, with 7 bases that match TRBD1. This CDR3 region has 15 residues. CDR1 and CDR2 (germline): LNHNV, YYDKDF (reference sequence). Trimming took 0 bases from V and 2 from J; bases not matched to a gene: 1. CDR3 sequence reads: CATSRDGQGNQPQHF. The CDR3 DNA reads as TGTGCCACCAGCAGAGACGGACAGGGCAATCAGCCCCAGCATTTT.

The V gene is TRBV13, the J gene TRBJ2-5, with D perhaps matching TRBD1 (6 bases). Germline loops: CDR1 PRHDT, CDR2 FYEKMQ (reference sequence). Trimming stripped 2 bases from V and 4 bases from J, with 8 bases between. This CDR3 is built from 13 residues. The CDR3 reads CASSLLGGETQYF. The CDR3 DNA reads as TGTGCCAGCAGCTTACTAGGGGGAGAGACCCAGTACTTC. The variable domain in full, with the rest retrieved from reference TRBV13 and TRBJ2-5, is AAGVIQSPRHLIKEKRETATLKCYPIPRHDTVYWYQQGPGQDPQFLISFYEKMQSDKGSIPDRFSAQQFSDYHSELNMSSLELGDSALYFCASSLLGGETQYFGPGTRLLVL.

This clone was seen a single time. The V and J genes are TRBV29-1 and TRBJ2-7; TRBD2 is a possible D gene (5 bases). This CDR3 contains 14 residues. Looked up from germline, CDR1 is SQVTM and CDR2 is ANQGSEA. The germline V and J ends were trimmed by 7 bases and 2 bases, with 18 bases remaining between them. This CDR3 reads CSAASGGGTYEQYF. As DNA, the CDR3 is TGCAGCGCCGCGAGCGGTGGTGGGACCTACGAGCAGTACTTC.

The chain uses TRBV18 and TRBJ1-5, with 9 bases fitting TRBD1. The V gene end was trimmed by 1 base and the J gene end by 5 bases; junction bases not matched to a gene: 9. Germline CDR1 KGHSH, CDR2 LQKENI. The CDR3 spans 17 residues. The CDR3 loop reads CASSPQLGDRAYQPQHF. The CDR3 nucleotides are TGTGCCAGCTCACCACAACTTGGGGACAGGGCGTATCAGCCCCAGCATTTT.

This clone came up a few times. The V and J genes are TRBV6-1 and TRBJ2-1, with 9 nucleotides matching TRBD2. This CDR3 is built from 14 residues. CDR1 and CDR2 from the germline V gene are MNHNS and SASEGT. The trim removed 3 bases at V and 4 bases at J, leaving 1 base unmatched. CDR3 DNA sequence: TGTGCCAGCAGTGAGGGACTAGCTTACAATGAGCAGTTCTTC. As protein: CASSEGLAYNEQFF.

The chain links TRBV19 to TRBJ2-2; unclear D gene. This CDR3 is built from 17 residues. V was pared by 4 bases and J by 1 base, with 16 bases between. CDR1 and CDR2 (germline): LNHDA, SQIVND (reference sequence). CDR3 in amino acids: CASSRSGLAWNTGELFF. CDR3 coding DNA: TGTGCCAGTAGTAGATCCGGTCTTGCCTGGAACACCGGGGAGCTGTTTTTT.

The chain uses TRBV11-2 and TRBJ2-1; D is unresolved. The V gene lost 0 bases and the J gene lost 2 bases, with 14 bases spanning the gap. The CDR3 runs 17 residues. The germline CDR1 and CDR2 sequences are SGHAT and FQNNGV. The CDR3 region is CASSLESLDSPYNEQFF. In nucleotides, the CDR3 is TGTGCCAGCAGCTTAGAGTCCCTAGACTCCCCCTACAATGAGCAGTTCTTC.

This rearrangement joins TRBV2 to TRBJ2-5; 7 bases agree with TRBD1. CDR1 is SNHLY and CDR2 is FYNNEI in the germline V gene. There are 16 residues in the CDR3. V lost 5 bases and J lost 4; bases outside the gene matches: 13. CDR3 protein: CASSNLDRVEAETQYF. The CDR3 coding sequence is TGTGCCAGCAGTAACCTAGACAGGGTTGAGGCAGAGACCCAGTACTTC.

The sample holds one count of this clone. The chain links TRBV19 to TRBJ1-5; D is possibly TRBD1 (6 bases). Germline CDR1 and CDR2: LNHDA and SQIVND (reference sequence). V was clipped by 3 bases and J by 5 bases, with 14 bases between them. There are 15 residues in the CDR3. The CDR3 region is CASSILGQGYQPQHF. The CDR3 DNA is TGTGCCAGTAGTATTCTGGGGCAGGGGTATCAGCCCCAGCATTTT.

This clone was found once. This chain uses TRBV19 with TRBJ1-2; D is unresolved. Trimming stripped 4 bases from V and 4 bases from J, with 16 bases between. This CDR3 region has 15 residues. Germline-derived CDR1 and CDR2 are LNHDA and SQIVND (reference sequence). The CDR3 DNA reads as TGTGCCAGTAGTAGCCCACCCCCCCGGGGCTATGGCTACACCTTC. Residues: CASSSPPPRGYGYTF.

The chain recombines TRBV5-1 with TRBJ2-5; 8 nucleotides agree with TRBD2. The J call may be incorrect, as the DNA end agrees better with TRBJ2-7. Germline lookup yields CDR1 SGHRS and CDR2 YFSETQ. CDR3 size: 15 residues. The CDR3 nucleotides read TGCGCCAGCAGCATTAGCGGGGACAACACCTACGAGCAGTACTTC. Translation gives CASSISGDNTYEQYF.

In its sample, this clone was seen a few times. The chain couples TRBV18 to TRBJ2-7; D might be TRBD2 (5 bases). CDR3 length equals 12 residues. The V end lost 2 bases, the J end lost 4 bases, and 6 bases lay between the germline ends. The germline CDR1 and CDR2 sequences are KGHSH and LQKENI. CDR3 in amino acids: CASSPGLYEQYF. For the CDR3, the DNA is TGTGCCAGCTCACCAGGACTGTACGAGCAGTACTTC. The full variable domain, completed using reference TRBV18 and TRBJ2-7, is NAGVMQNPRHLVRRRGQEARLRCSPMKGHSHVYWYRQLPEEGLKFMVYLQKENIIDESGMPKERFSAEFPKEGPSILRIQQVVRGDSAAYFCASSPGLYEQYFGPGTRLTVT.

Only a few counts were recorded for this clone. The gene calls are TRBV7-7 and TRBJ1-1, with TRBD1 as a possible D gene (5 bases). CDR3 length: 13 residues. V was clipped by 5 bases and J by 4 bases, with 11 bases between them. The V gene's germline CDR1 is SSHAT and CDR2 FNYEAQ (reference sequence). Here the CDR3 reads CASSAQEGTEAFF. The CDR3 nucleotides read TGTGCCAGCAGCGCACAGGAGGGCACTGAAGCTTTCTTT.

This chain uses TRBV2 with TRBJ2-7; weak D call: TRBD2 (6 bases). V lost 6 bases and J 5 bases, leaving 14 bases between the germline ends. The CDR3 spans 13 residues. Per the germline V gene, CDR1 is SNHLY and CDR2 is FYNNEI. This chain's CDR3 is CASSLPSAHEQYF. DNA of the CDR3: TGTGCCAGCAGCTTACCTAGCGCCCACGAGCAGTACTTC.

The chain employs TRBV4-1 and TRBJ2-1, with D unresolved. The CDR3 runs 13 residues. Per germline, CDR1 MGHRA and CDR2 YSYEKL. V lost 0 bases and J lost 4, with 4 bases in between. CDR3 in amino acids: CASSQETYNEQFF. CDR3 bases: TGCGCCAGCAGCCAAGAAACTTACAATGAGCAGTTCTTC.

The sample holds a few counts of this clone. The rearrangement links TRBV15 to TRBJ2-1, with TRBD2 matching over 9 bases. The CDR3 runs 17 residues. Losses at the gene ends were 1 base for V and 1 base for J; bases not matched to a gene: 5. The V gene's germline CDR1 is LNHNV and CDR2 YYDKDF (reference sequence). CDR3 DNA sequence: TGTGCCACCAGCAGAGCTGCAGCGGGAGGTTCCTACAATGAGCAGTTCTTC. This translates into CATSRAAAGGSYNEQFF. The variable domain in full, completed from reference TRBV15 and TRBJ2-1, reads DAMVIQNPRYQVTQFGKPVTLSCSQTLNHNVMYWYQQKSSQAPKLLFHYYDKDFNNEADTPDNFQSRRPNTSFCFLDIRSPGLGDTAMYLCATSRAAAGGSYNEQFFGPGTRLTVL.

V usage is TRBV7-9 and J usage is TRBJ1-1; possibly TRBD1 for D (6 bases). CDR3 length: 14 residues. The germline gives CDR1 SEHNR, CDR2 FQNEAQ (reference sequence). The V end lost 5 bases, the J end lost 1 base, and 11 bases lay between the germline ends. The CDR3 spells CASSEQGTNTEAFF. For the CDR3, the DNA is TGTGCCAGCAGCGAACAGGGCACGAACACTGAAGCTTTCTTT.

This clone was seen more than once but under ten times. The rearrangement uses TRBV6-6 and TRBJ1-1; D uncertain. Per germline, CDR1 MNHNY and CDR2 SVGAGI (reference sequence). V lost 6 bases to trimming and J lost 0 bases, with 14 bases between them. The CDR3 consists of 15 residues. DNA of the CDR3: TGTGCCAGCAGCCCCATTCCAGTGCTGAACACTGAAGCTTTCTTT. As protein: CASSPIPVLNTEAFF.

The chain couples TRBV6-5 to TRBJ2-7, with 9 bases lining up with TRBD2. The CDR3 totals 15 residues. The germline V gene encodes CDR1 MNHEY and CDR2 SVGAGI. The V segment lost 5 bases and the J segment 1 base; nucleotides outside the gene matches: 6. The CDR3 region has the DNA TGTGCCAGCAGTGGGAGCGGGGGGCCATCCTACGAGCAGTACTTC. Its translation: CASSGSGGPSYEQYF.

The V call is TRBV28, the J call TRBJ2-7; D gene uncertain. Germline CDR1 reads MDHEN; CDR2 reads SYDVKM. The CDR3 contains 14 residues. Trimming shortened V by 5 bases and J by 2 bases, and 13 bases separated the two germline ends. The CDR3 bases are TGTGCCAGCAGTCCCCTCGGGTCACCCTACGAGCAGTACTTC. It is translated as CASSPLGSPYEQYF. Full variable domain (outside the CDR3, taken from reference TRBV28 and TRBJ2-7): DVKVTQSSRYLVKRTGEKVFLECVQDMDHENMFWYRQDPGLGLRLIYFSYDVKMKEKGDIPEGYSVSREKKERFSLILESASTNQTSMYLCASSPLGSPYEQYFGPGTRLTVT.